A selection of T cell receptor beta chains follows, all from one sample in a study of blood T cells in healthy people across ages. From the 5' RACE reads, TCRdb called clonotypes with MiXCR, one entry per CDR3 protein. This table has about 730,000 distinct CDR3 sequences, around 40% appearing once. Sequenced: blood. The receptors here all came from a woman in her sixties or seventies in good health. The CDR3 runs from the conserved cysteine through the conserved F or W. D genes are given only for firm matches. Some rows mark clone size as missing; the rest say once, few, many or name a class of expanded clone.

size | D | J | V | DNA | CDR3
- | TRBD2 | TRBJ2-5 | TRBV10-3 | TGTGCCATCAGTGAGTCGGGACTAGCGGGAACAACGTTGCAGACCCAGTACTTC | CAISESGLAGTTLQTQYF
- | - | TRBJ2-5 | TRBV28 | TGTGCCAGCAGTTTAACACGGACTGGCGAGACCCAGTACTTC | CASSLTRTGETQYF
- | - | TRBJ2-5 | TRBV15 | TGTGCCACCAGCAGAGACAACATTCAAGAGACCCAGTACTTC | CATSRDNIQETQYF
- | - | TRBJ2-5 | TRBV20-1 | TGCAGTGCTAGAGACCCCGGGGGTAGCGGAGAGACCCAGTACTTC | CSARDPGGSGETQYF
- | - | TRBJ1-1 | TRBV7-2 | TGTGCCAGCAGCCCGATATCAGGGACCGAAGCTTTCTTT | CASSPISGTEAFF
few | TRBD2 | TRBJ2-6 | TRBV2 | TGTGCCAGCACCACGACTAGCGGTTATCTCTCTGGGGCCAACGTCCTGACTTTC | CASTTTSGYLSGANVLTF
few | - | TRBJ1-2 | TRBV4-2 | TGTGCCAGCAGCCAAGATACAGGGAGGATCGATGGCTACACCTTC | CASSQDTGRIDGYTF
- | TRBD2 | TRBJ2-1 | TRBV7-3 | TGTGCCAGCAGCTACAACATACCGGGACTAGCAGGGAATGAGCAGTTCTTC | CASSYNIPGLAGNEQFF
- | TRBD2 | TRBJ2-7 | TRBV6-2/TRBV6-3 | TGTGCCAGCAGTTACTTGGCTAGCGGGATGTACGAGCAGTACTTC | CASSYLASGMYEQYF
few | TRBD1 | TRBJ2-3 | TRBV18 | TGTGCCAGCTCAGTACAGAGACAGGGGACAGATACGCAGTATTTT | CASSVQRQGTDTQYF
- | - | TRBJ2-7 | TRBV21-1 | TGTGCCAGCAGCATTGGGGACAGGGCAATCCCTTATCGTTCCTCCGAGCAGTACTTC | CASSIGDRAIPYRSSEQYF
- | - | TRBJ1-2 | TRBV5-1 | TGCGCCAGCAGCCGAACCCGGACGGCTGACTATGGCTACACCTTC | CASSRTRTADYGYTF
- | TRBD1 | TRBJ1-2 | TRBV10-3 | TGTGCCCTGGGGACAGGGGGCCGAGTTGGCTACACCTTC | CALGTGGRVGYTF
- | - | TRBJ1-4 | TRBV20-1 | TGCAGTGCTACTAACAGACAAACTAATGAAAAACTGTTTTTT | CSATNRQTNEKLFF
- | TRBD2 | TRBJ2-5 | TRBV28 | TGTGCCAGCAGTTATGGCGGGAGAGTTCGCGTGCAAGAGACCCAGTACTTC | CASSYGGRVRVQETQYF
- | - | TRBJ1-5 | TRBV4-1 | TGCGCCAGCAGCCAACACGAAGGGGCAGTCAATCAGCCCCAGCATTTT | CASSQHEGAVNQPQHF
- | - | TRBJ1-2 | TRBV28 | TGTGCCAGCAGTTCGAACGCCGGGACATATGGCTATGGCTACACCTTC | CASSSNAGTYGYGYTF
few | TRBD1 | TRBJ1-2 | TRBV12-3/TRBV12-4 | TGTGCCAGCAGTTTAACGACAGGGCGAGGTAACTATGGCTACACCTTC | CASSLTTGRGNYGYTF
- | - | TRBJ1-2 | TRBV12-3/TRBV12-4 | TGTGCCAACAGTCTGGGGGGGGACTATGGCTACACCTTC | CANSLGGDYGYTF
few | TRBD1 | TRBJ2-5 | TRBV6-6 | TGTGCCAGCAGTTACTCACAGGGACAGGGGGAAAGTCCGACGTACTTC | CASSYSQGQGESPTYF
- | TRBD2 | TRBJ2-7 | TRBV20-1 | TGCAGTGCTAGGGGGGGAGGGACGCTGTCCTACGAGCAGTACTTC | CSARGGGTLSYEQYF
few | - | TRBJ2-5 | TRBV4-2 | TGTGCCAGCAGCCAAAAGGATGCGTGGGAGCAGTACTTC | CASSQKDAWEQYF
few | TRBD2 | TRBJ2-1 | TRBV6-2/TRBV6-3 | TGTGCCAGCAGTAGGATAGCGGGGGCAAACTCCTACAATGAGCAGTTCTTC | CASSRIAGANSYNEQFF
few | TRBD2 | TRBJ2-3 | TRBV15 | TGTGCCACCAGCAGAGGGGCTAGCGGGGCAAGCACAGATACGCAGTATTTT | CATSRGASGASTDTQYF
- | TRBD1 | TRBJ1-2 | TRBV20-1 | TGCAGTGCTAGAGATAGTCAGGGGGCGCGAGGCTACACCTTC | CSARDSQGARGYTF
- | TRBD1 | TRBJ2-7 | TRBV20-1 | TGCAGTGCCACGTACGGGACAGGGGGGTCCTACGAGCAGTACTTC | CSATYGTGGSYEQYF
few | - | TRBJ1-5 | TRBV6-6 | TGTGCCAGCAGGTCCCGGGGGCTTAGCAATCAGCCCCAGCATTTT | CASRSRGLSNQPQHF
- | TRBD2 | TRBJ2-7 | TRBV3-1 | TGTGCCAGCAGCCGAGGTAGCGGGAGAGGCGACGAGCAGTACTTC | CASSRGSGRGDEQYF
once | - | TRBJ2-3 | TRBV24-1 | TGTGCCACCAGCCACGGCAAAGACGGTAGCACAGATACGCAGTATTTT | CATSHGKDGSTDTQYF
few | - | TRBJ2-5 | TRBV27 | TGTGCCAGCAGGGGGGTCGGGGAGACCCAGTACTTC | CASRGVGETQYF
- | TRBD2 | TRBJ2-1 | TRBV4-2 | TGTGCCAGCAGCCAAGACTGGCTAGCGGGAAGGAATGAGCAGTTCTTC | CASSQDWLAGRNEQFF
- | TRBD2 | TRBJ2-2 | TRBV3-1 | TGTGCCAGCAGCCCATTTTACTCCAGGCTAGCGGGGGTCACCGGGGAGCTGTTTTTT | CASSPFYSRLAGVTGELFF
few | - | TRBJ2-3 | TRBV25-1 | TGTGCCAGCAGCGTCAGAAGAGATACGCAGTATTTT | CASSVRRDTQYF
many | TRBD2 | TRBJ2-5 | TRBV12-3/TRBV12-4 | TGTGCCAGCAGGTCTAGCGGGAGTCTGAGGGAGACCCAGTACTTC | CASRSSGSLRETQYF
- | - | TRBJ1-1 | TRBV14 | TGTGCCAGCAGCCAAGATTACCGGGGGTGTGCTTTCTTT | CASSQDYRGCAFF
- | TRBD2 | TRBJ2-3 | TRBV20-1 | TGCAGTGCTAGGACTAGCGGGGGTCTTACGCAGTATTTT | CSARTSGGLTQYF
- | - | TRBJ2-1 | TRBV28 | TGTGCCAGCGGCCTAGGCACAGCGATATACGAGCAGTTCTTC | CASGLGTAIYEQFF
- | TRBD2 | TRBJ2-7 | TRBV4-2 | TGTGCCAGCAGCTCCTGGACTAGCGTGAACTTC | CASSSWTSVNF
few | - | TRBJ2-1 | TRBV12-3/TRBV12-4 | TGTGCCAGCAGCCCCTGGGCAGGGGCCCGAAATGAGCAGTTCTTC | CASSPWAGARNEQFF
few | TRBD1 | TRBJ2-1 | TRBV7-9 | TGTGCCAGCAGCCCGACCCGGGACAGGGTCAATGAGCAGTTCTTC | CASSPTRDRVNEQFF
- | TRBD2 | TRBJ2-2 | TRBV29-1 | TGCAGCGGGACTAGGGGATCCGGGGAGCTGTTTTTT | CSGTRGSGELFF
- | TRBD2 | TRBJ2-7 | TRBV7-3 | TGTGCCAGCAGCTTATATGCGGGAGAAACCTACGAGCAGTACTTC | CASSLYAGETYEQYF
- | - | TRBJ2-7 | TRBV6-5 | TGTGCCAGCAGCCCGGGACATCACACTGCAGACTACGAGCAGTACTTC | CASSPGHHTADYEQYF
- | - | TRBJ2-5 | TRBV18 | TGTGCCAGCTCACCTAGAAGTGGGGAGCAGTACTTC | CASSPRSGEQYF
- | - | TRBJ1-5 | TRBV20-1 | TGCAGTGCTAGAGATCCGTTTCGGCAGCCCCAGCATTTT | CSARDPFRQPQHF
- | - | TRBJ2-2 | TRBV7-9 | TGTGCCAGCAGCCAGGACATTAGGGAGCTGTTTTTT | CASSQDIRELFF
few | - | TRBJ2-1 | TRBV9 | TGTGCCAGCAGCGTAGCTGCAGGGACCTACAATGAGCAGTTCTTC | CASSVAAGTYNEQFF
few | - | TRBJ2-1 | TRBV6-5 | TGTGCCAGCAGTTACTCGGGGAGGGGGCTCTACAATGAGCAGTTCTTC | CASSYSGRGLYNEQFF
few | TRBD1 | TRBJ2-1 | TRBV6-2/TRBV6-3 | TGTGCCAGCAGCCGAGGGGGCGGCGGTAACAATGAGCAGTTCTTC | CASSRGGGGNNEQFF
- | - | TRBJ2-2 | TRBV29-1 | TGCAGCGTTAACGAGGGGGGCACCGGGGAGCTGTTTTTT | CSVNEGGTGELFF
- | - | TRBJ2-5 | TRBV30 | TGTGCCTGGAGTGTATTTGAAGAGACCCAGTACTTC | CAWSVFEETQYF
- | TRBD2 | TRBJ2-1 | TRBV6-2/TRBV6-3 | TGTGCCAGCAGCACAGGACTAGCGCAGGGGTTCTTC | CASSTGLAQGFF
many | - | TRBJ1-2 | TRBV4-2 | TGTGCCAGCAGCCAAGATTGGGGGGGACCTGGCTACACCTTC | CASSQDWGGPGYTF
many | - | TRBJ1-2 | TRBV21-1 | TGTGCCAGCAGCAAAGGAGGCGGCAGGAGAAACTATGGCTACACCTTC | CASSKGGGRRNYGYTF